This T cell receptor (beta chain) was profiled in a study of T cell responses to AZD1222 COVID-19 vaccine. Study-wide context: Second-dose timings of about 4 or about 12 weeks were pooled. Study observations and caveats: Researchers took repertoire samples only after the peak T cell response had come. White British donors predominated, females outnumbered males, and clonal diversity was possibly underestimated.

Clones were sequenced by immunoSEQ multiplex PCR, and TCRdb holds only the in-frame ones, with some missing. The data contain about 170,000 clones, about 89% of them singletons. CDR1 SGHAT and CDR2 FQNNGV come from the germline V gene. The V end lost 2 bases, the J end lost 0 bases, and 16 bases lay between the germline ends. The CDR3 totals 17 residues. Of note for this clone: What it binds is not known.

This receptor was taken from an adult in good health. The sample consisted of peripheral blood, taken on day 0 of AZD1222 vaccination. The gene calls are TRBV11-2 and TRBJ1-1; D unresolved. The CDR3 DNA follows: TGTGCCAGCAGCTTAAGCTCCGTCCGTTTGCTGAACACTGAAGCTTTCTTT. It encodes CASSLSSVRLLNTEAFF.